These T cell receptor beta chains were read from a single sample in a study of cytomegalovirus exposure and HLA in healthy donors. TCRdb's copy holds only in-frame clones and misses some; the assay was immunoSEQ multiplex PCR. This table has 90,000 to 120,000 clones, around 82% appearing once. Sequenced material: PBMCs. Source of these receptors: a woman in her 50s in good health and CMV-seropositive. CDR3s include the opening cysteine and the closing phenylalanine or tryptophan. D genes are given only for firm matches. Not all rows give a size; the values are once, few, many and, for expanded clones, a class.

V gene	D gene	clone size	J gene	CDR3 protein	CDR3 DNA
TRBV18	TRBD1	NA	TRBJ1-5	CASGQGSNQPQHF	TGTGCCAGTGGACAGGGGAGCAATCAGCCCCAGCATTTT
TRBV5-4	TRBD2	NA	TRBJ2-3	CASSFSGGRADTQYF	TGTGCCAGCAGCTTTTCGGGGGGGCGGGCAGATACGCAGTATTTT
TRBV5-4	TRBD2	NA	TRBJ2-5	CASSPGLDQETQYF	TGTGCCAGCAGCCCGGGACTAGACCAGGAGACCCAGTACTTC
TRBV15	TRBD1	NA	TRBJ1-2	CATGTGGDYGYTF	TGTGCCACCGGGACAGGGGGTGACTATGGCTACACCTTC
TRBV28	NA	NA	TRBJ2-1	CASSLVRREQFF	TGTGCCAGCAGTTTAGTGAGGCGTGAGCAGTTCTTC
TRBV9	TRBD2	once	TRBJ2-1	CASSGGGGGLAYNEQFF	TGTGCCAGCAGCGGTGGTGGCGGGGGGCTTGCCTACAATGAGCAGTTCTTC
TRBV10-3	TRBD1	NA	TRBJ1-5	CAIRGTAPDQPQHF	TGTGCCATCAGGGGGACAGCTCCTGATCAGCCCCAGCATTTT
TRBV11-2	NA	NA	TRBJ1-3	CASSLGWGRLGNTIYF	TGTGCCAGCAGCTTAGGTTGGGGCAGGCTTGGAAACACCATATATTTT
TRBV11-2	NA	NA	TRBJ2-2	CASSNLRVEAGELFF	TGTGCCAGCAGCAACCTCAGGGTAGAGGCCGGGGAGCTGTTTTTT
TRBV9	NA	NA	TRBJ2-2	CASSLHRQTGEELFF	TGTGCCAGCAGCCTCCACCGGCAAACCGGAGAGGAGCTGTTTTTT
TRBV9	NA	NA	TRBJ2-3	CASSVTTGSTDTQYF	TGTGCCAGCAGCGTAACCACGGGGAGCACAGATACGCAGTATTTT
TRBV9	NA	NA	TRBJ1-3	CASSVGGNSGNTIYF	TGTGCCAGCAGCGTTGGTGGCAACTCTGGAAACACCATATATTTT
TRBV20-1	NA	few	TRBJ1-2	CSARQGYGYTF	TGCAGTGCTAGGCAGGGCTATGGCTACACCTTC
TRBV7-9	NA	NA	TRBJ1-5	CASSSDSSNQPQHF	TGTGCCAGCAGCTCGGACAGCTCGAATCAGCCCCAGCATTTT
TRBV6-5	NA	NA	TRBJ1-4	CASSYRTATNEKLFF	TGTGCCAGCAGTTACCGGACAGCAACTAATGAAAAACTGTTTTTT
TRBV11-3	TRBD1	NA	TRBJ2-1	CASSLGQGAYNEQFF	TGTGCCAGCAGCTTAGGCCAGGGGGCCTACAATGAGCAGTTCTTC
TRBV5-1	TRBD1	NA	TRBJ2-5	CASSLAVGTGGETQYF	TGCGCCAGCAGCTTGGCCGTTGGGACAGGGGGCGAGACCCAGTACTTC
TRBV5-1	TRBD2	NA	TRBJ2-3	CASSLTSGGADTQYF	TGCGCCAGCAGCTTGACTAGCGGGGGCGCAGATACGCAGTATTTT
TRBV5-6	NA	NA	TRBJ2-7	CASSLGGGTYEQYF	TGTGCCAGCAGCTTGGGGGGAGGCACCTACGAGCAGTACTTC
TRBV28	NA	NA	TRBJ1-5	CASSLFRVNNQPQHF	TGTGCCAGCAGTTTGTTCCGGGTCAACAATCAGCCCCAGCATTTT
TRBV6-1	TRBD1	NA	TRBJ1-2	CASSELQGVHLPNYGYTF	TGTGCCAGCAGTGAATTGCAGGGGGTTCATCTACCGAACTATGGCTACACCTTC
TRBV7-9	TRBD1	NA	TRBJ1-2	CASSSPRDRHYGYTF	TGTGCCAGCAGCTCCCCCCGGGACAGACACTATGGCTACACCTTC
TRBV19	TRBD1	NA	TRBJ1-2	CASSIGQGYGYTF	TGTGCCAGTAGTATAGGACAGGGCTATGGCTACACCTTC
TRBV7-8	NA	few	TRBJ2-2	CASSPGSGWGPGELFF	TGTGCCAGCAGCCCGGGTAGCGGTTGGGGCCCCGGGGAGCTGTTTTTT
TRBV27	TRBD1	NA	TRBJ2-7	CASSFKYRGPDYEQYF	TGTGCCAGCAGCTTTAAATACAGGGGGCCAGACTACGAGCAGTACTTC
TRBV29-1	NA	few	TRBJ1-4	CSGKVGINEKLFF	TGCAGCGGCAAAGTCGGGATTAATGAAAAACTGTTTTTT
TRBV9	TRBD2	NA	TRBJ2-5	CASSVEPLLAGQETQYF	TGTGCCAGCAGCGTAGAACCTCTCCTAGCGGGGCAAGAGACCCAGTACTTC
TRBV5-4	TRBD2	NA	TRBJ2-7	CASSLLAGDGEQYF	TGTGCCAGCAGCCTATTAGCGGGAGATGGCGAGCAGTACTTC
TRBV30	TRBD1	NA	TRBJ1-5	CAWSVQGAGRRQPQHF	TGTGCCTGGAGTGTACAGGGGGCGGGACGACGTCAGCCCCAGCATTTT
TRBV7-8	NA	NA	TRBJ2-7	CASSLSPDSAPYKHF	TGTGCCAGCAGCTTAAGTCCAGACTCTGCTCCCTACAAGCACTTC
TRBV19	TRBD2	NA	TRBJ2-3	CASSRDLLAARTDTQYF	TGTGCCAGTAGTAGGGACTTGCTAGCGGCCCGCACAGATACGCAGTATTTT
TRBV7-2	NA	NA	TRBJ1-1	CASGGSEAFF	TGTGCCAGCGGAGGCTCTGAAGCTTTCTTT
TRBV5-6	NA	once	TRBJ1-1	CASSFPGPRPRGNTEAFF	TGTGCCAGCAGCTTTCCGGGCCCAAGGCCCCGGGGGAACACTGAAGCTTTCTTT
TRBV10-3	NA	NA	TRBJ1-1	CAISEGQGNTEAFF	TGTGCCATCAGTGAAGGGCAGGGGAACACTGAAGCTTTCTTT
TRBV6-5	NA	NA	TRBJ1-5	CASTPGGQGHGPQHF	TGTGCCAGCACCCCCGGCGGTCAGGGCCATGGGCCCCAGCATTTT
TRBV10-1	TRBD2	NA	TRBJ2-1	CASSELVAGYNEQFF	TGCGCCAGCAGTGAGTTGGTAGCGGGGTACAATGAGCAGTTCTTC
TRBV28	TRBD1	few	TRBJ1-3	CASSLQGAENTIYF	TGTGCCAGCAGTTTACAGGGGGCCGAAAACACCATATATTTT
TRBV29-1	TRBD1	NA	TRBJ1-2	CSVLTQGAGGYTF	TGCAGCGTTCTGACTCAGGGGGCGGGTGGCTACACCTTC
TRBV12-5	TRBD1	NA	TRBJ1-1	CASGLVDRGTEAFF	TGTGCTAGTGGTTTGGTAGACAGGGGCACTGAAGCTTTCTTT
TRBV7-9	NA	NA	TRBJ2-7	CASSSPQGPYEQYF	TGTGCCAGCAGCTCCCCCCAGGGCCCCTACGAGCAGTACTTC
TRBV7-6	NA	NA	TRBJ1-1	CASILGAEASTEAFF	TGTGCCAGCATCCTGGGGGCGGAGGCAAGTACTGAAGCTTTCTTT
TRBV6-6	NA	once	TRBJ1-4	CAAQGEKLFF	TGTGCTGCCCAGGGCGAAAAACTGTTTTTT
TRBV9	NA	NA	TRBJ1-2	CASSASSLRRINYGYTF	TGTGCCAGCAGCGCCTCTAGTCTCAGGAGGATTAACTATGGCTACACCTTC
TRBV27	TRBD2	NA	TRBJ2-5	CASSLRPGLADHTQYF	TGTGCCAGCAGTTTAAGGCCGGGACTAGCGGACCACACCCAGTACTTC
TRBV19	NA	NA	TRBJ2-2	CASSIGNRYTGELFF	TGTGCCAGTAGTATAGGTAACAGGTACACCGGGGAGCTGTTTTTT
TRBV13	NA	once	TRBJ2-7	CASSLKGAYEQYF	TGTGCCAGCAGCTTAAAAGGGGCCTACGAGCAGTACTTC
TRBV28	NA	few	TRBJ2-7	CASSLPGEQYF	TGTGCCAGCAGTTTGCCAGGGGAGCAGTACTTC
TRBV6-5	NA	NA	TRBJ2-4	CASSLTGSENIQYF	TGTGCCAGCAGCTTGACAGGTTCTGAAAACATTCAGTACTTC